The clone carrying this T cell receptor (beta chain) has only one observation. As yet, its antigen is unknown. The ends were cut back, 2 bases at V and 4 bases at J, with 16 bases in the middle. CDR1 SGHDT and CDR2 YYEEEE come from the germline V gene. CDR3 length: 15 residues. The sample is drawn from a study of cytomegalovirus exposure and HLA in healthy donors. Study-wide points: The authors enumerated over 150 TCR beta chains as linked to cytomegalovirus. Accounts indicate the classifier identified cytomegalovirus status with strong specificity and sensitivity.

Profiling relied on immunoSEQ multiplex PCR, and the TCRdb table lists in-frame clones only, not all of them. Of 160,000 or so clones detected, approximately 86% appear once; the ten largest clones hold 2% to 3%. The source is a man younger than 30 in good health and CMV-seropositive. The specimen was PBMCs. This chain links TRBV5-6 with TRBJ2-7; D perhaps matches TRBD2 (5 bases). The CDR3 DNA sequence: TGTGCCAGCAGCTTTGGAGGCCGGACCATTTACGAGCAGTACTTC. This encodes CASSFGGRTIYEQYF.